Listed here are 18 T cell receptor beta chains from one sample, sequenced in a study of blood T cell repertoires in COVID-19. The method was immunoSEQ multiplex PCR; TCRdb's version includes in-frame clones alone and lacks a portion of them. This table has about 240,000 clones, about 79% appearing once. The source material was peripheral blood. The receptors stem from an elderly woman with acute or convalescent COVID-19.

This clone occurred once. CDR3: CATSEQGYGYTF. In DNA, the CDR3 is TGTGCCACCAGTGAGCAGGGCTATGGCTACACCTTC. This chain joins TRBV24-1 and TRBJ1-2, with D perhaps TRBD1 (5 bases). CDR1 is KGHDR and CDR2 is SFDVKD in the germline V gene. The CDR3 is 12 residues long. With 4 bases removed from V and 4 bases from J, the gap between germline ends came to 6 bases.

A few counts support this clone. V and J are TRBV20-1 and TRBJ2-7, with D possibly matching TRBD1 (5 bases). The ends were cut back, 3 bases at V and 5 bases at J, with 8 bases in the middle. This CDR3 is 11 amino acids long. Germline V gene lookup returns CDR1 DFQATT and CDR2 SNEGSKA (reference sequence). CDR3 in amino acids: CSASLGDEQYF. CDR3 DNA: TGCAGTGCTAGTTTAGGGGACGAGCAGTACTTC.

This chain connects TRBV7-8 to TRBJ1-6; D may be TRBD1 (5 bases). Germline CDR1 and CDR2: SGHVS and FQNEAQ. The V end lost 0 bases, the J end lost 9 bases, and 9 bases lay between the germline ends. The CDR3 length is 14 residues. The CDR3 sequence: CASSLAGVLSPLHF. The CDR3 nucleotides read TGTGCCAGCAGCTTAGCAGGGGTACTTTCACCCCTCCACTTT.

V gene TRBV5-6 combines with J gene TRBJ2-1; TRBD2 is a possible D gene (5 bases). Germline loops: CDR1 SGHDT, CDR2 YYEEEE. With 5 bases removed from V and 8 bases from J, the gap between germline ends came to 11 bases. CDR3 length: 12 amino acids. This chain's CDR3 is CASRAGGYEQFF. The CDR3, as DNA: TGTGCCAGCAGGGCTGGAGGCTATGAGCAGTTCTTC.

This clone appeared once. The rearrangement links TRBV3-1 (or the pseudogene TRBV3-2) to TRBJ1-5; 10 bases fit TRBD1. The germline V gene encodes CDR1 LGHDT and CDR2 YNNKEL (reference sequence). The J segment lost 7 bases and the V segment lost 4 bases, leaving 4 bases of the junction unmatched. This CDR3 spans 14 amino acids. The DNA of the CDR3 is TGTGCCAGCAGCCGCGGGACAGGGGTGCAGCCCCAGCATTTT. Translation gives CASSRGTGVQPQHF.

This chain uses TRBV29-1 with TRBJ1-1; D is perhaps TRBD1 (5 bases). The CDR3 is 14 amino acids. Trimming took off 6 bases at V and 2 bases at J, with 16 bases between the two ends. The V gene's germline CDR1 is SQVTM and CDR2 ANQGSEA. The CDR3 loop is CSVARDPTNTEAFF. In DNA, the CDR3 is TGCAGCGTGGCGCGGGACCCAACCAACACTGAAGCTTTCTTT.

CDR3 sequence reads: CASSPTTGGRTGELFF. The CDR3 bases are TGTGCCAGCAGCCCTACAACAGGGGGCCGGACCGGGGAGCTGTTTTTT. The rearrangement links TRBV7-3 to TRBJ2-2, with TRBD1 matching over 9 bases. This CDR3 is 16 amino acids long. V dropped 5 bases and J dropped 5; count of bases not matched to a gene: 9. Germline V lookup: CDR1 SGHTA, CDR2 FQGTGA.

In this sample, this clone turned up many times. The CDR3 bases are TGCGCCAGCAGCTTGGGGACAGGCCGGGAGTCACCCCTCCACTTT. Protein sequence: CASSLGTGRESPLHF. The V and J genes are TRBV5-1 and TRBJ1-6; 7 bases agree with TRBD1. Germline V gene sequence: CDR1 SGHRS, CDR2 YFSETQ. With 0 bases clipped from V and 10 bases from J, the junction kept 7 bases outside the gene matches. The CDR3 totals 15 residues.

The CDR3 DNA follows: TGTGCCAGTAGGCCGGGACAGGGACTCTATGGCTACACCTTC. This gives the protein CASRPGQGLYGYTF. The chain uses TRBV19 and TRBJ1-2; 9 nucleotides align to TRBD1. Germline V gene data show CDR1 as LNHDA and CDR2 as SQIVND (reference sequence). The J segment lost 4 bases and the V segment lost 6 bases, leaving 6 bases of the junction unmatched. The CDR3 has 14 amino acids. Full variable domain (rest looked up from reference TRBV19 and TRBJ1-2): DGGITQSPKYLFRKEGQNVTLSCEQNLNHDAMYWYRQDPGQGLRLIYYSQIVNDFQKGDIAEGYSVSREKKESFPLTVTSAQKNPTAFYLCASRPGQGLYGYTFGSGTRLTVV.

The chain recombines TRBV27 with TRBJ2-3, with 11 positions matching TRBD2. The trim removed 3 bases at V and 4 bases at J, leaving 3 bases unmatched. Germline assignment: CDR1 MNHEY and CDR2 SMNVEV (reference sequence). The CDR3 runs 15 residues. The CDR3 reads CASSLTSGAPDTQYF. CDR3 nucleotide sequence: TGTGCCAGCAGTTTGACTAGCGGGGCCCCAGATACGCAGTATTTT.

V is TRBV5-6 and J is TRBJ1-1, with D possibly being TRBD1 (5 bases). Germline CDR1 SGHDT, CDR2 YYEEEE. Trimming pared 4 bases from V and 1 base from J, leaving 8 bases between. The CDR3 sequence is 13 residues long. CDR3 sequence reads: CASSIGQNTEAFF. For the CDR3, the DNA is TGTGCCAGCAGCATCGGACAGAACACTGAAGCTTTCTTT.

The genes are TRBV5-4 and TRBJ1-5; tentative D call: TRBD1 (5 bases). Trimming took 4 bases from V and 4 from J, leaving 9 bases between them. The CDR3 length is 13 residues. Germline values: CDR1 SGHNT, CDR2 YYREEE (reference sequence). CDR3 residues: CASSPGLNQPQHF. The CDR3 bases are TGTGCCAGCAGCCCAGGGTTAAATCAGCCCCAGCATTTT. Full variable domain (remainder filled in from reference TRBV5-4 and TRBJ1-5): ETGVTQSPTHLIKTRGQQVTLRCSSQSGHNTVSWYQQALGQGPQFIFQYYREEENGRGNFPPRFSGLQFPNYSSELNVNALELDDSALYLCASSPGLNQPQHFGDGTRLSIL.

This clone was seen just once. The genes are TRBV7-6 and TRBJ1-1, with D possibly being TRBD1 (5 bases). Trimming took off 6 bases at V and 6 bases at J, with 11 bases between the two ends. CDR3 length equals 12 residues. The germline V gene encodes CDR1 SGHVS and CDR2 FNYEAQ. The CDR3 protein is CASRQPGAEAFF. CDR3 sequence (DNA): TGTGCCAGCAGACAGCCGGGGGCTGAAGCTTTCTTT.

The rearrangement uses TRBV5-6 and TRBJ1-3, with D perhaps TRBD1 (6 bases). CDR1 and CDR2 (germline): SGHDT, YYEEEE. Trimming took off 5 bases at V and 4 bases at J, with 10 bases between the two ends. The CDR3 covers 13 residues. CDR3 protein: CASRPGAGNTIYF. In DNA form, the CDR3 reads TGTGCCAGCAGACCAGGGGCCGGAAACACCATATATTTT. The full variable domain, in which reference TRBV5-6 and TRBJ1-3 provide the parts outside the CDR3, is DAGVTQSPTHLIKTRGQQVTLRCSPKSGHDTVSWYQQALGQGPQFIFQYYEEEERQRGNFPDRFSGHQFPNYSSELNVNALLLGDSALYLCASRPGAGNTIYFGEGSWLTVV.

This rearrangement joins TRBV6-6 to TRBJ1-5; 8 positions agree with TRBD1. CDR1 is MNHNY and CDR2 is SVGAGI in the germline V gene (reference sequence). J gave up 0 bases and V 4 bases, and 5 bases lay outside the gene matches. This CDR3 region has 16 residues. The CDR3 sequence: CASSSWTGTSNQPQHF. CDR3 nucleotide sequence: TGTGCCAGCAGTTCTTGGACAGGGACTAGCAATCAGCCCCAGCATTTT.

This clone appeared a few times. The V call is TRBV6-6, the J call TRBJ2-7, with D tentatively TRBD1 (5 bases). CDR3 length: 13 residues. V lost 5 bases and J 2 bases, leaving 10 bases between the germline ends. Germline CDR1 is MNHNY and CDR2 is SVGAGI (reference sequence). The CDR3 coding sequence is TGTGCCAGCAGTAACAGGTCCCCCTACGAGCAGTACTTC. Encoded protein: CASSNRSPYEQYF.

The chain has TRBV6-4 and TRBJ2-3; 8 bases are a match to TRBD1. The CDR3 is 15 amino acids. The J segment lost 3 bases and the V segment lost 6 bases, leaving 8 bases of the junction unmatched. CDR1 and CDR2 from the germline V gene are MRHNA and SNTAGT. Here the CDR3 reads CASSLMDRETDTQYF. The CDR3 DNA follows: TGTGCCAGCAGCCTAATGGACAGGGAGACAGATACGCAGTATTTT.

This clone was detected once. The V gene is TRBV7-9, the J gene TRBJ1-5; a possible D gene is TRBD1 (6 bases). Germline lookup yields CDR1 SEHNR and CDR2 FQNEAQ (reference sequence). V was cut by 2 bases and J by 10 bases, with 15 bases left in between. The CDR3 consists of 14 residues. In DNA, the CDR3 is TGTGCCAGCAGCTTAACCGGGGGGCAGGCACCCCAGCATTTT. It yields the protein CASSLTGGQAPQHF.